One sample yielded the 31 T cell receptor beta chains listed below, sequenced in a study of chemoradiotherapy in HPV16-positive cancers. Method: immunoSEQ multiplex PCR; TCRdb's copy keeps in-frame clones and lacks some. The data hold approximately 7,200 clones, with under 80% observed a single time. Sampling was done from a patient who underwent chemoradiotherapy. The receptors stem from a human donor with HPV-associated anogenital cancer.

The rearrangement joins TRBV29-1 to TRBJ2-1; D is perhaps TRBD1 or TRBD2 (5 bases each). Trimming removed 6 bases from V and 11 bases from J, with 11 bases in between. Germline assignment: CDR1 SQVTM and CDR2 ANQGSEA. The CDR3 spans 10 residues. The CDR3 sequence is CSVGADKQFF. CDR3 coding DNA: TGCAGCGTCGGGGCCGACAAGCAGTTCTTC.

This chain joins TRBV10-3 and TRBJ1-1; D is ambiguous. Trimming took 3 bases from V and 8 from J, leaving 13 bases between them. CDR3 size: 13 residues. CDR1 ENHRY and CDR2 SYGVKD come from the germline V gene. The CDR3 coding sequence is TGTGCCATCAGTGATTTCGTGCTCGCAGAAGCTTTCTTT. The encoded protein is CAISDFVLAEAFF.

This sequence joins TRBV18 and TRBJ1-6, with 11 bases fitting TRBD1. Germline V gene data show CDR1 as KGHSH and CDR2 as LQKENI. V shed 5 bases, J shed 10 bases, and the junction held 10 bases outside the gene matches. This CDR3 spans 16 amino acids. CDR3 residues: CASSSRQGQGGSPLHF. As DNA, the CDR3 is TGTGCCAGCTCATCGCGACAGGGACAGGGGGGATCACCCCTCCACTTT.

This rearrangement joins TRBV1 to TRBJ2-1; the table calls TRBD2, which could not be checked here. TRBV1 is a pseudogene locus. This CDR3 is built from 19 residues. Here the CDR3 reads CTSSQEGTSGGFMIDEQFF. In DNA form, the CDR3 reads TGCACCAGCAGCCAAGAAGGAACTAGCGGGGGGTTCATGATCGATGAGCAGTTCTTC.

This chain joins TRBV5-1 and TRBJ1-1; 11 bases align to TRBD1. After removal of 1 base from V and 7 bases from J, the junction contained 6 bases not matched to a gene. CDR1 is SGHRS, CDR2 YFSETQ, per germline. The CDR3 covers 15 residues. The CDR3: CASSLPSGTGGEAFF. CDR3 DNA sequence: TGCGCCAGCAGCTTGCCGTCCGGGACAGGGGGTGAAGCTTTCTTT.

The chain has TRBV7-2 and TRBJ2-7, with 11 bases identical to TRBD2. Germline trimming cut 8 bases from V and 1 base from J; bases unmatched to any gene: 4. Germline V gene sequence: CDR1 SGHTA, CDR2 FQGNSA. CDR3 length equals 14 residues. CDR3 DNA sequence: TGTGCCAGCGCCATAGCGGGGGGGTCCTACGAGCAGTACTTC. Residues: CASAIAGGSYEQYF.

CDR3 coding DNA: TGTGCCAGCAGCCCTAGGTTCGGTGCAGATACGCAGTATTTT. The encoded protein is CASSPRFGADTQYF. The genes are TRBV2 and TRBJ2-3; D uncertain. Per the germline V gene, CDR1 is SNHLY and CDR2 is FYNNEI. V was clipped by 6 bases and J by 4 bases, with 14 bases between them. The CDR3 spans 14 residues. The complete variable domain, with remaining parts taken from reference TRBV2 and TRBJ2-3, reads EPEVTQTPSHQVTQMGQEVILRCVPISNHLYFYWYRQILGQKVEFLVSFYNNEISEKSEIFDDQFSVERPDGSNFTLKIRSTKLEDSAMYFCASSPRFGADTQYFGPGTRLTVL.

This chain links TRBV5-1 with TRBJ1-1; 11 bases agree with TRBD1. The CDR3 is made up of 14 amino acids. V shed 3 bases, J shed 4 bases, and the junction held 2 bases outside the gene matches. Germline loops: CDR1 SGHRS, CDR2 YFSETQ. CDR3 DNA: TGCGCCAGCAGCTGGGGACAGGGGGGCACTGAAGCTTTCTTT. Its protein product is CASSWGQGGTEAFF.

V usage is TRBV5-1 and J usage is TRBJ2-5; a possible D gene is TRBD1 (5 bases). V was shortened by 0 bases and J by 5 bases, with 11 bases between the two germline ends. Germline V lookup: CDR1 SGHRS, CDR2 YFSETQ. The CDR3 has 14 residues. The CDR3 here is CASSLEGFGETQYF. CDR3 nucleotide sequence: TGCGCCAGCAGCTTGGAGGGGTTTGGGGAGACCCAGTACTTC.

The V and J genes are TRBV9 and TRBJ2-2, with D tentatively TRBD1 or TRBD2 (5 bases each). V was clipped by 6 bases and J by 0 bases, with 18 bases between them. Germline CDR1 is SGDLS and CDR2 is YYNGEE. The CDR3 is 17 amino acids. DNA of the CDR3: TGTGCCAGCACTCTAGCTCCCCAGGGCCCGAACACCGGGGAGCTGTTTTTT. It yields the protein CASTLAPQGPNTGELFF.

The J gene is TRBJ1-1, the V gene TRBV7-2; D remains unclear. The CDR3 consists of 15 residues. CDR1 is SGHTA, CDR2 FQGNSA, per germline. Trimming pared 5 bases from V and 5 bases from J, leaving 18 bases between. DNA of the CDR3: TGTGCCAGCAGCCCGGACTGGACCTCGGCGACTGAAGCTTTCTTT. The encoded protein is CASSPDWTSATEAFF.

The chain couples TRBV29-1 to TRBJ2-4, with D perhaps matching TRBD1 (6 bases). The germline V gene has CDR1 SQVTM and CDR2 ANQGSEA. The CDR3 totals 15 residues. V was cut by 5 bases and J by 0 bases, with 14 bases left in between. CDR3 nucleotide sequence: TGCAGCGTTTTAGGGGGAGTACTAGCCAAAAACATTCAGTACTTC. Amino acids: CSVLGGVLAKNIQYF.

The rearrangement links TRBV28 to TRBJ2-2, with 10 nucleotides matching TRBD1. The CDR3 is 16 residues long. Germline lookup yields CDR1 MDHEN and CDR2 SYDVKM. The V and J ends lost 4 bases and 5 bases, in that order; junction bases with no gene match: 7. The CDR3 DNA follows: TGTGCCAGCAGTTCTCCGGGACAGGGGTTTACCGGGGAGCTGTTTTTT. As protein: CASSSPGQGFTGELFF.

The chain has TRBV9 and TRBJ2-3, with TRBD2 identical over 7 bases. Losses at the gene ends were 3 bases for V and 4 bases for J; bases not matched to a gene: 11. CDR1 SGDLS and CDR2 YYNGEE come from the germline V gene. The CDR3 has 16 residues. The CDR3 loop reads CASSAPGGGTADTQYF. The CDR3 nucleotides are TGTGCCAGCAGCGCCCCGGGAGGCGGGACGGCAGATACGCAGTATTTT. The full variable domain, completed using reference TRBV9 and TRBJ2-3, is DSGVTQTPKHLITATGQRVTLRCSPRSGDLSVYWYQQSLDQGLQFLIQYYNGEERAKGNILERFSAQQFPDLHSELNLSSLELGDSALYFCASSAPGGGTADTQYFGPGTRLTVL.

V usage is TRBV7-3 and J usage is TRBJ2-3, with TRBD1 identical over 10 bases. Germline V CDR1 and CDR2: SGHTA, FQGTGA. V lost 1 base and J lost 2; bases outside the gene matches: 3. This CDR3 comprises 16 residues. The CDR3 protein is CASSLIGTGATDTQYF. The CDR3 DNA reads as TGTGCCAGCAGCTTAATAGGGACAGGGGCCACAGATACGCAGTATTTT.

V and J are TRBV19 and TRBJ1-4, with a tentative D call TRBD1 (5 bases). V dropped 3 bases and J dropped 14 bases, with 16 bases sitting between them. Germline CDR1 and CDR2: LNHDA and SQIVND (reference sequence). The CDR3 is made up of 13 amino acids. CDR3 residues: CASSMHLGGWLFF. For the CDR3, the DNA is TGTGCCAGTAGTATGCACCTGGGGGGATGGCTGTTTTTT.

The rearrangement uses TRBV6-5 and TRBJ2-2, with D tentatively TRBD1 or TRBD2 (6 bases each). V lost 0 bases, J lost 4 bases, and 12 bases lay in between. Germline loops: CDR1 MNHEY, CDR2 SVGAGI. The length of the CDR3 is 16 residues. The DNA of the CDR3 is TGTGCCAGCAGTTACTCGTGGGGGGCCGGCACCGGGGAGCTGTTTTTT. It specifies CASSYSWGAGTGELFF.

This rearrangement joins TRBV11-2 to TRBJ2-3; D remains ambiguous. This CDR3 is built from 15 residues. Germline V gives CDR1 SGHAT, CDR2 FQNNGV. Trimming shortened V by 0 bases and J by 0 bases, and 7 bases separated the two germline ends. The CDR3 reads CASSLDQSSTDTQYF. The CDR3 DNA sequence: TGTGCCAGCAGCTTAGATCAGTCTAGCACAGATACGCAGTATTTT.

This sequence joins TRBV5-4 and TRBJ2-7; D might be TRBD1 or TRBD2, each matching 5 bases. V lost 5 bases, J lost 1 base, and 10 bases lay in between. Germline-derived CDR1 and CDR2 are SGHNT and YYREEE (reference sequence). The CDR3 length is 13 residues. The CDR3 protein is CASRSGTSYEQYF. In DNA, the CDR3 is TGTGCCAGCAGGTCCGGGACGTCCTACGAGCAGTACTTC.

The chain has TRBV7-2 and TRBJ2-3; 8 nucleotides agree with TRBD1. The V segment lost 1 base and the J segment 2 bases; nucleotides outside the gene matches: 5. Germline V gene sequence: CDR1 SGHTA, CDR2 FQGNSA. The CDR3 is 16 amino acids. The CDR3 region is CASSLGGQGLTDTQYF. The CDR3 nucleotides read TGTGCCAGCAGCTTAGGAGGACAGGGACTCACAGATACGCAGTATTTT.

A note on this clone: Other DNA sequences from this sample encode an identical CDR3 as well. The CDR3 DNA follows: TGTGCCAGCAGCTTTGATGACCTTCGAGAGCAGTTCTTC. This translates into CASSFDDLREQFF. The chain carries TRBV7-2 and TRBJ2-1; D unclear. The CDR3 extends over 13 amino acids. Trimming removed 3 bases at V and 10 bases at J, with 13 bases between. Germline loops: CDR1 SGHTA, CDR2 FQGNSA.

V gene TRBV28 combines with J gene TRBJ1-2; 9 positions agree with TRBD1. From germline, CDR1 is MDHEN and CDR2 SYDVKM. This CDR3 contains 13 residues. V trimming: 3 bases; J trimming: 7 bases; junction bases outside the gene matches: 3. CDR3 coding DNA: TGTGCCAGCAGTTTTCAGGACAGGGGTGGCTACACCTTC. It encodes CASSFQDRGGYTF.

By share, this clone ranks as large. The chain employs TRBV4-2 and TRBJ1-3; 7 bases are shared with TRBD1. The germline V gene has CDR1 LGHNA and CDR2 YNFKEQ. The V gene end was trimmed by 3 bases and the J gene end by 2 bases; junction bases not matched to a gene: 10. This CDR3 contains 17 residues. The CDR3 loop reads CASSQRTGGRAGNTIYF. The DNA of the CDR3 is TGTGCCAGCAGCCAGCGGACAGGAGGAAGAGCTGGAAACACCATATATTTT.

The J gene is TRBJ2-5, the V gene TRBV11-2; a possible D gene is TRBD1 (5 bases). CDR3 length equals 13 residues. Germline CDR1 SGHAT, CDR2 FQNNGV. V lost 3 bases and J 5 bases, leaving 10 bases between the germline ends. The chain's CDR3 is CASSFGATETQYF. DNA of the CDR3: TGTGCCAGCAGCTTTGGGGCGACGGAGACCCAGTACTTC.

V and J are TRBV30 and TRBJ2-2; either TRBD1 or TRBD2 may fit D (6 bases each). The V gene's germline CDR1 is GTSNPN and CDR2 SVGIG (reference sequence). The length of the CDR3 is 15 residues. V lost 5 bases, J lost 1 base, and 14 bases lay in between. CDR3 protein: CAWRGGRKNTGELFF. The CDR3 nucleotides read TGTGCCTGGCGAGGGGGGCGTAAGAACACCGGGGAGCTGTTTTTT.

This sequence joins TRBV29-1 and TRBJ1-2, with D tentatively TRBD1 (6 bases). Trimming took 7 bases from V and 8 from J, leaving 20 bases between them. Germline assignment: CDR1 SQVTM and CDR2 ANQGSEA. CDR3 length equals 13 residues. The CDR3 DNA follows: TGCAGCGCAAGGAAGGGGGGGGCTGTGGGCTACACCTTC. It encodes CSARKGGAVGYTF.

J is TRBJ1-2 and V is TRBV4-1, with a weak D call TRBD1 (6 bases). The V end was cut by 1 base, the J end by 6 bases, with 24 bases between. Germline CDR1 reads MGHRA; CDR2 reads YSYEKL. The CDR3 is 18 amino acids. CDR3 in amino acids: CASSQGVGGGVGVDGYTF. CDR3 in DNA: TGCGCCAGCAGCCAAGGGGTTGGGGGGGGCGTTGGGGTTGATGGCTACACCTTC.

This rearrangement joins TRBV5-1 to TRBJ1-4, with D perhaps TRBD1 (5 bases). The germline V gene has CDR1 SGHRS and CDR2 YFSETQ. This CDR3 has 15 amino acids. V was cut by 3 bases and J by 7 bases, with 16 bases left in between. CDR3 in DNA: TGCGCCAGCAGCTCATACAACAGGATCGGTGAAAAACTGTTTTTT. It translates to CASSSYNRIGEKLFF.

This rearrangement joins TRBV28 to TRBJ2-3, with TRBD2 as a possible D gene (6 bases). This CDR3 comprises 16 residues. Trimming stripped 4 bases from V and 0 bases from J, with 14 bases between. In germline, CDR1 is MDHEN, CDR2 SYDVKM. The CDR3 loop reads CASSSQGLTSTDTQYF. The CDR3 coding sequence is TGTGCCAGCAGTTCCCAGGGACTGACTAGCACAGATACGCAGTATTTT.

The chain uses TRBV27 and TRBJ2-3, with 11 nucleotides matching TRBD2. This CDR3 has 17 amino acids. J was trimmed by 5 bases and V by 0 bases; bases with no gene match: 7. Per the germline V gene, CDR1 is MNHEY and CDR2 is SMNVEV (reference sequence). The CDR3 here is CASSLSSLAGGGDTQYF. The CDR3 coding sequence is TGTGCCAGCAGTTTATCGAGTCTAGCGGGGGGTGGAGATACGCAGTATTTT.

This clone was detected a few times. The CDR3 region is CATSRDWGTGANTEAFF. CDR3 sequence (DNA): TGTGCCACCAGCAGAGATTGGGGGACAGGGGCCAACACTGAAGCTTTCTTT. This chain links TRBV15 with TRBJ1-1; 10 positions agree with TRBD1. Germline lookup yields CDR1 LNHNV and CDR2 YYDKDF (reference sequence). The CDR3 extends over 17 amino acids. Unmatched junction bases numbered 6, after V lost 0 bases and J lost 2 bases. The complete variable domain, with remaining parts taken from reference TRBV15 and TRBJ1-1, reads DAMVIQNPRYQVTQFGKPVTLSCSQTLNHNVMYWYQQKSSQAPKLLFHYYDKDFNNEADTPDNFQSRRPNTSFCFLDIRSPGLGDTAMYLCATSRDWGTGANTEAFFGQGTRLTVV.